The next 5 T cell receptor beta chains were all read from a single sample in a study of cytomegalovirus exposure and HLA in healthy donors. The study ran its PCR with 60 Vbeta and 13 Jbeta primers. Libraries were prepared by immunoSEQ multiplex PCR; TCRdb keeps only in-frame clonotypes and omits some of them. This table holds approximately 100,000 clones, 75% to 90% found once. Sample: PBMCs. Every receptor here comes from a man aged 30-40 years in good health and CMV-seronegative.

The chain joins TRBV4-1 to TRBJ2-3; D remains unclear. The V gene's germline CDR1 is MGHRA and CDR2 YSYEKL. The V end was cut by 6 bases, the J end by 0 bases, with 13 bases between. The CDR3 has 15 amino acids. The CDR3 protein is CASSPFSGSTDTQYF. The CDR3 nucleotides read TGCGCCAGCAGTCCATTCTCCGGGAGCACAGATACGCAGTATTTT.

This clone occurred a few times. The chain couples TRBV30 to TRBJ2-3; 10 nucleotides agree with TRBD2. Germline V lookup: CDR1 GTSNPN, CDR2 SVGIG (reference sequence). V was clipped by 3 bases and J by 5 bases; unmatched bases: 8. This CDR3 is 15 amino acids long. The CDR3 here is CAWSPTTSGVDTQYF. In DNA, the CDR3 is TGTGCCTGGAGCCCGACTACTAGCGGGGTAGATACGCAGTATTTT.

This chain connects TRBV6-1 to TRBJ1-5; unclear D gene. The CDR3 runs to 12 residues. Germline assignment: CDR1 MNHNS and CDR2 SASEGT. Trimming stripped 1 base from V and 9 bases from J, with 7 bases between. The CDR3 DNA reads as TGTGCCAGCAGTGAAGGACTCAGGCCCCAGCATTTT. Protein product: CASSEGLRPQHF.

V is TRBV19 and J is TRBJ2-5; TRBD2 matches 7 bases. Losses at the gene ends were 4 bases for V and 3 bases for J; bases not matched to a gene: 5. The CDR3 has 14 amino acids. The germline gives CDR1 LNHDA, CDR2 SQIVND (reference sequence). CDR3 in amino acids: CASSTGTTKETQYF. The DNA for the CDR3 is TGTGCCAGTAGTACCGGGACTACCAAAGAGACCCAGTACTTC.

The V and J genes are TRBV14 and TRBJ1-3; D remains unclear. Germline CDR1 reads SGHDN; CDR2 reads FVKESK. With 1 base removed from V and 0 bases from J, the gap between germline ends came to 13 bases. The CDR3 has 17 amino acids. The CDR3 is CASSQVGGRISGNTIYF. CDR3 bases: TGTGCCAGCAGCCAAGTTGGAGGCCGGATCTCTGGAAACACCATATATTTT.